These T cell receptor beta chains were read from a single sample in a study of T-cell reconstitution after alpha-beta-depleted transplantation in children. TCRdb called the PCR reads again in MiXCR, with one record for every CDR3 protein. The table records 97,000 or so distinct CDR3 sequences, roughly 6% of them present only once. Source: PBMCs, mostly from graft donor cells, taken 60 days after TCRalphabeta/CD19-depleted stem cell transplant. These receptors all stem from a female patient younger than 10 who had a stem cell transplant for Fanconi anemia, so the T cells may come from the graft donor. Both conserved end residues are part of each CDR3. D genes are given only for firm matches. Some rows have no size entry. The others give once, few or many, or a class for an expanded clone.

>TRBJ1-1|TRBV5-1|-|many
CASSLETQRSEAFF
TGCGCCAGCAGCTTGGAGACCCAGAGGTCTGAAGCTTTCTTT
>TRBJ2-7|TRBV9|-|-
CASSAGPRAYEQYF
TGTGCCAGCAGCGCCGGTCCACGGGCTTACGAGCAGTACTTC
>TRBJ2-3|TRBV28|-|many
CASSPNWGRGDTQYF
TGTGCCAGCAGTCCGAATTGGGGGAGAGGCGATACGCAGTATTTT
>TRBJ2-5|TRBV7-8|-|many
CASSLELANFAETQYF
TGTGCCAGCAGCTTAGAACTGGCGAACTTCGCGGAGACCCAGTACTTC
>TRBJ2-1|TRBV5-1|TRBD2|few
CASSPGLAGVGEQFF
TGCGCCAGCAGCCCCGGACTAGCGGGAGTAGGTGAGCAGTTCTTC
>TRBJ1-5|TRBV12-3/TRBV12-4|-|many
CASSFGQGNQPQHF
TGTGCCAGCAGTTTTGGGCAGGGCAATCAGCCCCAGCATTTT
>TRBJ2-7|TRBV20-1|TRBD2|-
CSAPLAPPYEQYF
TGCAGTGCGCCACTAGCGCCTCCCTACGAGCAGTACTTC
>TRBJ2-3|TRBV5-1|-|-
CASIGLNTDTQYF
TGCGCCAGCATTGGGTTGAATACAGATACGCAGTATTTT
>TRBJ2-5|TRBV18|-|few
CASSPPGVAETQYF
TGTGCCAGCTCACCACCTGGGGTGGCAGAGACCCAGTACTTC
>TRBJ2-1|TRBV7-2|-|-
CASSPAISGGLYNEQFF
TGTGCCAGCAGCCCAGCGATCAGTGGGGGCCTCTACAATGAGCAGTTCTTC
>TRBJ2-1|TRBV28|TRBD1|many
CASSLFDWDRVVGEQFF
TGTGCCAGCAGTTTATTCGATTGGGACAGGGTGGTCGGTGAGCAGTTCTTC
>TRBJ2-1|TRBV5-5|-|many
CASSFEPLRMSEQFF
TGTGCCAGCAGCTTCGAGCCATTGAGAATGAGTGAGCAGTTCTTC
>TRBJ1-6|TRBV3-1|-|-
CASSPQGSSYNSPLHF
TGTGCCAGCAGCCCCCAGGGGAGCTCCTATAATTCACCCCTCCACTTT
>TRBJ2-3|TRBV16|-|-
CASSSSPHTSTDTQYF
TGTGCCAGCAGCTCCTCCCCACACACCAGCACAGATACGCAGTATTTT
>TRBJ1-5|TRBV6-1|-|-
CASSPFGERDQPQHF
TGTGCCAGCAGTCCCTTTGGGGAGCGAGATCAGCCCCAGCATTTT
>TRBJ2-1|TRBV28|-|many
CASSLFNRLHNEQFF
TGTGCCAGCAGTTTATTCAACCGGCTACACAATGAGCAGTTCTTC
>TRBJ2-2|TRBV4-1|TRBD1|many
CASSQDRRQGFTGELFF
TGCGCCAGCAGCCAAGATAGGAGACAGGGGTTCACCGGGGAGCTGTTTTTT
>TRBJ2-2|TRBV9|-|few
CASSVDLAGELFF
TGTGCCAGCAGCGTAGATTTGGCCGGGGAGCTGTTTTTT
>TRBJ2-3|TRBV20-1|-|many
CSARDSQVYTDTQYF
TGCAGTGCTAGAGATTCACAGGTTTATACAGATACGCAGTATTTT
>TRBJ1-2|TRBV5-1|TRBD1|many
CASNKWGQGDGYTF
TGCGCCAGCAACAAATGGGGACAGGGAGATGGCTACACCTTC
>TRBJ2-5|TRBV6-1|TRBD2|few
CASSFGLAGTQYF
TGTGCCAGCAGCTTCGGACTAGCCGGGACCCAGTACTTC
>TRBJ2-7|TRBV20-1|TRBD1|many
CSASRDRGPTTAYEQYF
TGCAGTGCGAGCCGGGACAGGGGGCCTACGACGGCCTACGAGCAGTACTTC